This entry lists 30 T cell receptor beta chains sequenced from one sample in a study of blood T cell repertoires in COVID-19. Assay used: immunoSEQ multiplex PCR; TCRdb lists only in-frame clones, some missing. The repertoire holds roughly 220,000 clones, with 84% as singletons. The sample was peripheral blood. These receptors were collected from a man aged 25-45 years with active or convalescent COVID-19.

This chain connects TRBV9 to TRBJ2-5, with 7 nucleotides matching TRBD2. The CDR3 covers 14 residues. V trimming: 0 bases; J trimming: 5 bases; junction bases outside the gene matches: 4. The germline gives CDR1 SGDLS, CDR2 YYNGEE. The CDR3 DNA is TGTGCCAGCAGCGTAGTGGCAGCGGGGGAGACCCAGTACTTC. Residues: CASSVVAAGETQYF.

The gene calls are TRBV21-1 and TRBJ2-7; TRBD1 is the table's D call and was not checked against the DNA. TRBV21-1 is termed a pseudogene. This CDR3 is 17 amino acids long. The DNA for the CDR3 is TGTGCCAGCAGCAAAGTTTCGGTGGCCCACAGCACCTACGAGCAGTACTTC. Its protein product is CASSKVSVAHSTYEQYF.

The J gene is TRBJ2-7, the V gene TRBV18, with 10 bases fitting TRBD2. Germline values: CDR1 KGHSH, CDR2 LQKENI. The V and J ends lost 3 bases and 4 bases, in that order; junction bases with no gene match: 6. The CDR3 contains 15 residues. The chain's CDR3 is CASSPTASGGYEQYF. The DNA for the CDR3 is TGTGCCAGCTCACCGACGGCTAGCGGGGGTTACGAGCAGTACTTC.

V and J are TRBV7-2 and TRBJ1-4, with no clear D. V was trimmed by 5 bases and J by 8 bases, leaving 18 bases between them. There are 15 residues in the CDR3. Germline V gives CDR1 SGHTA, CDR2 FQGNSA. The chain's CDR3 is CASSPQRSREEKLFF. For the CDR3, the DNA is TGTGCCAGCAGCCCCCAGAGGAGTAGAGAGGAAAAACTGTTTTTT.

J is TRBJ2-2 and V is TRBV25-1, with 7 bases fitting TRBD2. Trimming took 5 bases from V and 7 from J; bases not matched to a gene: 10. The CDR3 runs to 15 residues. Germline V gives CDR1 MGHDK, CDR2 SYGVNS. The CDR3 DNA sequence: TGTGCCAGCAGTACCGGGGGGAATATCGGCGGGGAGCTGTTTTTT. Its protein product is CASSTGGNIGGELFF.

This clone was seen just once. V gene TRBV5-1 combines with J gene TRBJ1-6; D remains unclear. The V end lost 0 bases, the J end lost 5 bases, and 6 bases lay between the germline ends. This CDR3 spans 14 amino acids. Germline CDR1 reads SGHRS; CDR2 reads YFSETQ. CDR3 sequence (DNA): TGCGCCAGCAGCTTGGAACTAAATAATTCACCCCTCCACTTT. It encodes CASSLELNNSPLHF.

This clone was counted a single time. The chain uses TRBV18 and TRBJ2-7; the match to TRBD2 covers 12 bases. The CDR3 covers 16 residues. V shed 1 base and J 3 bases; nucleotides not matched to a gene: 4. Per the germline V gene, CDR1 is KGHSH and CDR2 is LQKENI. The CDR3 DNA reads TGTGCCAGCTCACCACAATGGACTAGCGGGGACTACGAGCAGTACTTC. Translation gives CASSPQWTSGDYEQYF.

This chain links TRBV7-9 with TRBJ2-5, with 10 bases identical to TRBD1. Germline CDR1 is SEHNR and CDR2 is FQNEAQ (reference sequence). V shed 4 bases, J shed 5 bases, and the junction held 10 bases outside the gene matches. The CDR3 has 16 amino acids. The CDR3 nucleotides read TGTGCCAGCAGCTACGGGACAGGGGTTAGTGGGGAGACCCAGTACTTC. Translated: CASSYGTGVSGETQYF.

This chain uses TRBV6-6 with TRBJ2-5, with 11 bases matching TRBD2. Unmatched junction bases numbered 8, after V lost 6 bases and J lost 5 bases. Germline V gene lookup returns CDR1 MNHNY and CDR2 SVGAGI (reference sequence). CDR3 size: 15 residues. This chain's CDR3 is CASRLLAGGLETQYF. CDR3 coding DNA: TGTGCCAGCAGACTCCTAGCGGGGGGATTGGAGACCCAGTACTTC.

This chain's CDR3 is CASSFGQGAGELFF. CDR3 DNA sequence: TGTGCCAGCAGCTTCGGACAGGGTGCCGGGGAGCTGTTTTTT. V usage is TRBV5-6 and J usage is TRBJ2-2; 8 positions match TRBD1. This CDR3 is built from 14 residues. Unmatched junction bases numbered 3, after V lost 2 bases and J lost 6 bases. Per germline, CDR1 SGHDT and CDR2 YYEEEE. Full variable domain (outside the CDR3, taken from reference TRBV5-6 and TRBJ2-2): DAGVTQSPTHLIKTRGQQVTLRCSPKSGHDTVSWYQQALGQGPQFIFQYYEEEERQRGNFPDRFSGHQFPNYSSELNVNALLLGDSALYLCASSFGQGAGELFFGEGSRLTVL.

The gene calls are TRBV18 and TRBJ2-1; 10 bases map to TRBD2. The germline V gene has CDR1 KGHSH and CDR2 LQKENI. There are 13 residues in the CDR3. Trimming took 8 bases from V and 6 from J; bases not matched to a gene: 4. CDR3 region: CASLIAGGNEQFF. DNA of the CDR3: TGTGCCAGCCTTATAGCGGGAGGCAATGAGCAGTTCTTC.

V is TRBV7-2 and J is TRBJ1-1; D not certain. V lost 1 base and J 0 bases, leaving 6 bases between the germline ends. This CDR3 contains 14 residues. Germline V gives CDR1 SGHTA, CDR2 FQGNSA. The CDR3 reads CASSLVAVNTEAFF. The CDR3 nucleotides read TGTGCCAGCAGCTTAGTAGCAGTGAACACTGAAGCTTTCTTT.

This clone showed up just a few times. For the CDR3, the DNA is TGTGCCAGCAACCCTAGGTGGCAGGGGAACCTTCAGCCCCAGCATTTT. It specifies CASNPRWQGNLQPQHF. The V call is TRBV28, the J call TRBJ1-5, with D tentatively TRBD1 (6 bases). V shed 7 bases and J shed 6 bases, with 22 bases lying between them. This CDR3 region has 16 residues. Germline V gives CDR1 MDHEN, CDR2 SYDVKM.

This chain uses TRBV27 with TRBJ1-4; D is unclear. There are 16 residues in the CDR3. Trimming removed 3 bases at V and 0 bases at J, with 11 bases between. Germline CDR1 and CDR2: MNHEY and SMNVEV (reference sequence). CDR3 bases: TGTGCCAGCAGTTTTTCCAGTCTCGCAACTAATGAAAAACTGTTTTTT. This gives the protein CASSFSSLATNEKLFF.

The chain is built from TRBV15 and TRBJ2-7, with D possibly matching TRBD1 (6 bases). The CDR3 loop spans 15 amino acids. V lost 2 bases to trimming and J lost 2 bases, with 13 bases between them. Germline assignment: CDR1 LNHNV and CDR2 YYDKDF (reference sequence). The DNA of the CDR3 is TGTGCCACCAGCAGAATACTAGGGGGTGCCTACGAGCAGTACTTC. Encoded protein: CATSRILGGAYEQYF.

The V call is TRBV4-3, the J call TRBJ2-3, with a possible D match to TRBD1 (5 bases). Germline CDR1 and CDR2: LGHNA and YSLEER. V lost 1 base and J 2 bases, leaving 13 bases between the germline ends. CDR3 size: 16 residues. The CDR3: CASSQVGAGATDTQYF. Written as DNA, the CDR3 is TGCGCCAGCAGCCAAGTTGGGGCTGGGGCCACAGATACGCAGTATTTT.

The CDR3 DNA reads TGTGCCAGCAGTCTAGCGGGTAACGCTGCTGGGGCCAACGTCCTGACTTTC. It specifies CASSLAGNAAGANVLTF. The chain combines TRBV7-2 with TRBJ2-6; 8 bases agree with TRBD2. V lost 6 bases to trimming and J lost 2 bases; unmatched junction nucleotides: 9. CDR1 is SGHTA and CDR2 is FQGNSA in the germline V gene. The CDR3 totals 17 residues.

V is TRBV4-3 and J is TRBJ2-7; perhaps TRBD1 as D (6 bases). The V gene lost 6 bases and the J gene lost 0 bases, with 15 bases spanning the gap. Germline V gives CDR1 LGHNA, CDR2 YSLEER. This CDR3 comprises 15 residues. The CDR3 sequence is CASSLLRDNSYEQYF. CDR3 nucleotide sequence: TGCGCCAGCAGTCTGCTACGGGACAACTCCTACGAGCAGTACTTC.

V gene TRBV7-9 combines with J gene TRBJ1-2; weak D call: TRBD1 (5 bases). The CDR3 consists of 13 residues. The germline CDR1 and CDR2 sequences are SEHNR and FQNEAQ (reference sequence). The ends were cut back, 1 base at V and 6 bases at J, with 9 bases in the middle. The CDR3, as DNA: TGTGCCAGCAGCTTAGGGACATACCATGGCTACACCTTC. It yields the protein CASSLGTYHGYTF. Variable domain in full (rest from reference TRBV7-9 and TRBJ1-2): DTGVSQNPRHKITKRGQNVTFRCDPISEHNRLYWYRQTLGQGPEFLTYFQNEAQLEKSRLLSDRFSAERPKGSFSTLEIQRTEQGDSAMYLCASSLGTYHGYTFGSGTRLTVV.

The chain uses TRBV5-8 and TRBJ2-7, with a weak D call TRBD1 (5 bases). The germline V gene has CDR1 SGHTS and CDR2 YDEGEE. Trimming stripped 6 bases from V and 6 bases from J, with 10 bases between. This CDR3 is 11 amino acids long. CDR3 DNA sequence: TGTGCCAGCACCAGGACAACCGAGCAGTACTTC. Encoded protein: CASTRTTEQYF.

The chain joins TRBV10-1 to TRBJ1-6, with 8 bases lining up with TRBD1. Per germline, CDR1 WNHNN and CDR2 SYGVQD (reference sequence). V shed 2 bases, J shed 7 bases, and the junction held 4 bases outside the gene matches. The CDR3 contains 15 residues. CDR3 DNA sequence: TGCGCCAGCAGTGAGGACAGGGGCCTCAATTCACCCCTCCACTTT. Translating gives CASSEDRGLNSPLHF.

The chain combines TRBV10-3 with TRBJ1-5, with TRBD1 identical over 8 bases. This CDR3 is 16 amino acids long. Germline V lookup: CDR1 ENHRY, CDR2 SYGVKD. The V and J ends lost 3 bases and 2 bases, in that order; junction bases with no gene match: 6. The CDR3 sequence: CAISETGGTGNQPQHF. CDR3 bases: TGTGCCATCAGTGAAACAGGGGGGACTGGCAATCAGCCCCAGCATTTT.

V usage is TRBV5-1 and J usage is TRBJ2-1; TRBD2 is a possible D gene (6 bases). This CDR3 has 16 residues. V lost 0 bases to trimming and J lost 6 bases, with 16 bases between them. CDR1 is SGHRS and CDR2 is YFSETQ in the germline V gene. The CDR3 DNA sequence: TGCGCCAGCAGCTTGGTAGGTAGCGGCACCTTCAATGAGCAGTTCTTC. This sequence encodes CASSLVGSGTFNEQFF.

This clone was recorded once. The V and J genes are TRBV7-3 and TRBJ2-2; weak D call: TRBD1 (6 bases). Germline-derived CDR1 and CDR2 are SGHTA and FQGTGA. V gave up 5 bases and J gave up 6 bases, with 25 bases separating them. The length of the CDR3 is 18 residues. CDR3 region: CASSPRGGGALGAGELFF. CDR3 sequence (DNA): TGTGCCAGCAGCCCCCGAGGTGGGGGCGCGTTGGGGGCCGGGGAGCTGTTTTTT.

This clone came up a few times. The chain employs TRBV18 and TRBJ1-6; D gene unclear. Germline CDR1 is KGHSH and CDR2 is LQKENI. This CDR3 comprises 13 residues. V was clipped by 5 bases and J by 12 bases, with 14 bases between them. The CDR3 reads CASSSDAEQPLHF. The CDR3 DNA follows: TGTGCCAGCTCATCAGACGCGGAACAACCCCTCCACTTT.

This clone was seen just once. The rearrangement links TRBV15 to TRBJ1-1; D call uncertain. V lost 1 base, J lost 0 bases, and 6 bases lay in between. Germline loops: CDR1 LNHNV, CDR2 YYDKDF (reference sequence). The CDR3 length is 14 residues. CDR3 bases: TGTGCCACCAGCAGAGCGACAATGAACACTGAAGCTTTCTTT. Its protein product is CATSRATMNTEAFF.

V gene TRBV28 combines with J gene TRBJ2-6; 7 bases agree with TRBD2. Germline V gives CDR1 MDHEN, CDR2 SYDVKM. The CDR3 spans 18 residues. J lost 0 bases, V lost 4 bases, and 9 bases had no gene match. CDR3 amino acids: CASSSSGRADSGANVLTF. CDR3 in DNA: TGTGCCAGCAGTTCCTCGGGGAGGGCTGACTCTGGGGCCAACGTCCTGACTTTC.

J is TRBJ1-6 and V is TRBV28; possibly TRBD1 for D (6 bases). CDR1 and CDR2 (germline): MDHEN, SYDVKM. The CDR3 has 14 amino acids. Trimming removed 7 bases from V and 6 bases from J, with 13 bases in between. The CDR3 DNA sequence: TGTGCCAGCATCGGGACACCCCTTAATTCACCCCTCCACTTT. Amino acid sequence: CASIGTPLNSPLHF.

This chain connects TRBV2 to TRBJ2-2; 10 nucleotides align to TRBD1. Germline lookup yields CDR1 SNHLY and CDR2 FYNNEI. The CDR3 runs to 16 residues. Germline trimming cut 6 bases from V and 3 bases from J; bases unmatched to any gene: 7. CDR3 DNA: TGTGCCAGCAGGGGCTCCGGGACAGGGGACACCGGGGAGCTGTTTTTT. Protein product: CASRGSGTGDTGELFF.

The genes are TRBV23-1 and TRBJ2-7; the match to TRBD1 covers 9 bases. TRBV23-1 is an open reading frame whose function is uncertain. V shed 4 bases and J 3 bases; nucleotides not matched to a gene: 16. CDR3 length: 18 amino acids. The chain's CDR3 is CASSRLQGAVRCYYEQYF. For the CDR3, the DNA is TGCGCCAGCAGTCGTCTACAGGGGGCTGTCCGGTGCTACTACGAGCAGTACTTC.